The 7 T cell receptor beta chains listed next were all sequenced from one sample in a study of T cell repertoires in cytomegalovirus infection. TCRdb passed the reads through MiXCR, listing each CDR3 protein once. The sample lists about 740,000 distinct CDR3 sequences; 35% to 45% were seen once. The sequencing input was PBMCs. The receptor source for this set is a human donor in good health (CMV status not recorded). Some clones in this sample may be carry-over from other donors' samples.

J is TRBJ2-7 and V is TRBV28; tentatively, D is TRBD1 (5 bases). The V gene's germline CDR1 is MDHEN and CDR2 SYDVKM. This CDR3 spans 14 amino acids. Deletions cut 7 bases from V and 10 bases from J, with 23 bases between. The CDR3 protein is CASMGRAVGVDQYF. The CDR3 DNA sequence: TGTGCCAGCATGGGCAGGGCCGTAGGAGTCGATCAGTACTTC.

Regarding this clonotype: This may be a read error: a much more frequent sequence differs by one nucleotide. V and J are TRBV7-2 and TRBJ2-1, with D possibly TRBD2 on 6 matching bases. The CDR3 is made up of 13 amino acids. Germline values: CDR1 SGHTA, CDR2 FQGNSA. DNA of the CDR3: TGTGCCAGCAGCTTAGACGGGAGAGGTGAGCATTTCTTC. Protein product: CASSLDGRGEHFF.

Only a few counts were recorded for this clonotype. CDR3 DNA sequence: TGTGCCAGCAGCTCGACAGGGGGCGAGTATGGCTACACCTTC. As protein: CASSSTGGEYGYTF. The chain combines TRBV7-9 with TRBJ1-2, with TRBD1 matching 10 bases. This CDR3 has 14 residues. Germline-derived CDR1 and CDR2 are SEHNR and FQNEAQ (reference sequence). The V gene end was trimmed by 4 bases and the J gene end by 5 bases; junction bases not matched to a gene: 4.

This CDR3 is CASSHWTSGEETQYF. DNA for the CDR3: TGTGCCAGCAGTCACTGGACTAGCGGGGAAGAGACCCAGTACTTC. V is TRBV6-2 or TRBV6-3 and J is TRBJ2-5; 12 positions agree with TRBD2. CDR3 length: 15 residues. After removal of 5 bases from V and 3 bases from J, the junction contained 4 bases not matched to a gene. The germline V gene has CDR1 MNHEY and CDR2 SVGEGT.

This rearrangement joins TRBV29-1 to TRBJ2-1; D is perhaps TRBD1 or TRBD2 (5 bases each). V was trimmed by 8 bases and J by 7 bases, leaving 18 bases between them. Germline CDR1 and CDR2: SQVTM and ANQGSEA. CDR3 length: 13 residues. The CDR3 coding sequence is TGCAGCCTTACTAGATTGGGGCGGAATGAGCAGTTCTTC. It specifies CSLTRLGRNEQFF.

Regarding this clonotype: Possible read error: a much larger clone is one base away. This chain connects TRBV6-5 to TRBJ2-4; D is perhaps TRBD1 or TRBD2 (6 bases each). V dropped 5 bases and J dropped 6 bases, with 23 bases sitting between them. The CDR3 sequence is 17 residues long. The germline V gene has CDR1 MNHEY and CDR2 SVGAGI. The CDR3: CASSPSGRRGHSNIQYF. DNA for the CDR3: TGTGCCAGCAGTCCCTCAGGCCGGCGGGGACATTCAAACATTCAGTACTTC.

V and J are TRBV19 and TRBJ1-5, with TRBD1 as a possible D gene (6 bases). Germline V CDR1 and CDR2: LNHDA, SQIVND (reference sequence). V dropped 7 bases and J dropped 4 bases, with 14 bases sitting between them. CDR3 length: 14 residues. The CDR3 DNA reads TGTGCCAGTACCCCGACAGGACAAAATCAGCCCCAGCATTTT. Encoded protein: CASTPTGQNQPQHF.